This T cell receptor beta chain was profiled in a study of blood T cells in healthy people across ages. Through a sample-barcoded 5' primer and a J-beta primer mix, a second PCR was run for 7 to 11 cycles. The authors tagged each cDNA molecule using a template-switch adaptor with 12 random nucleotides. TCRdb reprocessed the 5' RACE reads with MiXCR, giving one entry per CDR3 protein. The table lists more than 800,000 distinct CDR3 sequences, under 35% of them singletons. V dropped 6 bases and J dropped 5 bases, with 15 bases sitting between them. CDR1 is MNHEY, CDR2 SVGEGT, per germline. The CDR3 loop spans 14 amino acids. Study-wide points: The CMV status of each donor remained undetermined, and this could have confounded shifts in expanded clonotypes. Naive CD4+ cells and diversity were both higher in long-lived donors than in aged donors.

This clonotype showed up just a few times. Antigen: not known. Sequencing input: blood. This clonotype originated in a woman older than 75 in good health. J is TRBJ2-3 and V is TRBV6-2 or TRBV6-3; maybe TRBD1 (6 bases). The CDR3 bases are TGTGCCAGCAGGCGACAGGATTTCGGAGATACGCAGTATTTT. This gives the protein CASRRQDFGDTQYF.